Sequencing of this T cell receptor beta chain was carried out in a study of spatial heterogeneity in lung cancer. Study conclusions and caveats: Resection blood, more than follow-up blood, showed ubiquitous expanded tumor TCRs.

Time point denoted: sample taken at primary tumor resection. This clonotype was seen at least ten times. The antigen is undetermined. Individual TCR cDNA molecules each bore their own unique molecular identifier. TCRdb independently ran MiXCR on the 5' RACE reads; one entry per CDR3 protein. The data show about 12,000 distinct CDR3 sequences, with around 3.7% seen just once and 40% to 45% held by the top ten. Material: PBMCs, obtained at surgery. The sequence was collected from a male donor with early-stage non-small cell lung cancer.

This chain's CDR3 is CASSPRQGKNTQYF. Written as DNA, the CDR3 is TGTGCCAGCAGTCCTCGACAGGGAAAGAATACGCAGTATTTT. This chain connects TRBV28 to TRBJ2-3, with 7 nucleotides matching TRBD1. Germline-derived CDR1 and CDR2 are MDHEN and SYDVKM. The length of the CDR3 is 14 residues. Unmatched junction bases numbered 9, after V lost 5 bases and J lost 7 bases.